This TCR beta chain comes out of a study of blood T cell repertoires in COVID-19. At the level of the study: The United States, Italy and Spain were the sources of the acute and convalescent COVID-19 samples. T cells, B-cell-depleted T cells, or PBMCs supplied cDNA or gDNA.

Per the authors' pipeline: Estimated nucleated cell counts came from reference gene primer amplification. Sequencing used immunoSEQ multiplex PCR; TCRdb keeps in-frame clones, though not all of them. From that table come the V and J calls and clone size; the DNA was used to work out D and trimming. The top ten hold roughly 1.6% of the sample, which has 440,000 or so clones, about 91% seen once. From germline, CDR1 is LNHDA and CDR2 SQIVND (reference sequence). The CDR3 consists of 12 residues. Trimming took off 10 bases at V and 3 bases at J, with 12 bases between the two ends. Enrolment of Seattle patients took place during active infection, and they were followed longitudinally.

The chain employs TRBV19 and TRBJ1-2; D uncertain. Material for sequencing was peripheral blood. The receptor comes from a woman aged 40 to 50 with COVID-19, enrolled during active disease. CDR3 DNA: TGTGCCACCCGACGGGGAGACTATGGCTACACCTTC. As protein: CATRRGDYGYTF. The variable domain in full, completed from reference TRBV19 and TRBJ1-2, reads DGGITQSPKYLFRKEGQNVTLSCEQNLNHDAMYWYRQDPGQGLRLIYYSQIVNDFQKGDIAEGYSVSREKKESFPLTVTSAQKNPTAFYLCATRRGDYGYTFGSGTRLTVV.